The next 6 T cell receptor beta chains were all read from a single sample in a study of T cell responses to AZD1222 COVID-19 vaccine. Assay used: immunoSEQ multiplex PCR; TCRdb lists only in-frame clones, some missing. Of some 180,000 clones listed, 85% to 95% are singletons. The sequenced sample was peripheral blood, obtained 28 days after the second dose of the MenACWY control vaccine. The receptor source for this set is an adult who received the MenACWY meningococcal vaccine as a control.

J is TRBJ1-4 and V is TRBV7-8; the D gene is possibly TRBD1 (6 bases). The CDR3 is 16 amino acids. Trimming took off 3 bases at V and 7 bases at J, with 18 bases between the two ends. The germline gives CDR1 SGHVS, CDR2 FQNEAQ. The CDR3 is CASSLRYREPGEKLFF. The CDR3 nucleotides are TGTGCCAGCAGCTTGAGGTACAGGGAACCTGGTGAAAAACTGTTTTTT.

As DNA, the CDR3 is TGTGCCAGCAGCTTGGTTGCGGGGGGCGGCGAAAAACTGTTTTTT. Amino acid sequence: CASSLVAGGGEKLFF. V is TRBV5-4 and J is TRBJ1-4; tentatively, D is TRBD1 (6 bases). Trimming left V 0 bases short and J 8 bases short, with 14 bases between. Looked up from germline, CDR1 is SGHNT and CDR2 is YYREEE (reference sequence). CDR3 length equals 15 residues.

The chain links TRBV5-4 to TRBJ2-3, with D unclear. The CDR3 sequence is 15 residues long. Deletions cut 6 bases from V and 1 base from J, with 15 bases between. CDR1 and CDR2 (germline): SGHNT, YYREEE (reference sequence). CDR3 amino acids: CASTYFGRRTDTQYF. The CDR3 region has the DNA TGTGCCAGCACCTATTTCGGCAGACGCACAGATACGCAGTATTTT.

This sequence joins TRBV16 and TRBJ1-1; unclear D gene. This CDR3 comprises 13 residues. Trimming took 0 bases from V and 4 from J, leaving 6 bases between them. Germline CDR1 KGHSY, CDR2 FQNENV. In DNA, the CDR3 is TGTGCCAGCAGCCAATCAAGGGCCACTGAAGCTTTCTTT. Its translation is CASSQSRATEAFF.

The V gene is TRBV7-2, the J gene TRBJ2-7, with 15 bases fitting TRBD2. Unmatched junction bases numbered 3, after V lost 0 bases and J lost 3 bases. The CDR3 covers 17 residues. Looked up from germline, CDR1 is SGHTA and CDR2 is FQGNSA. The CDR3 is CASSLAPGLAGGYEQYF. Written as DNA, the CDR3 is TGTGCCAGCAGCTTAGCCCCGGGACTAGCGGGGGGCTACGAGCAGTACTTC.

This chain links TRBV29-1 with TRBJ1-3; D gene ambiguous. The germline CDR1 and CDR2 sequences are SQVTM and ANQGSEA. The CDR3 has 14 residues. Trimming cost V 4 bases and J 4 bases, with 14 bases left between them. The CDR3 DNA reads TGCAGCGTTGGTTCAGGCGGTTTCGGAAACACCATATATTTT. Its protein is CSVGSGGFGNTIYF.